What follows are 4 T cell receptor beta chains derived from one specimen sequenced in a study of Ad26.COV2.S vaccination and SARS-CoV-2 variants. Repertoires were generated with immunoSEQ multiplex PCR, while TCRdb's copy carries only in-frame clones and drops some. The table has roughly 390,000 clones, about 88% seen once. Treatment meaning: roughly 19 received Ad26.COV2.S at low or high dose, single or two shots; 5 received placebo; per-sample allocation not given. Samples were taken on day 63 after the first vaccine or placebo injection. The input for sequencing was peripheral blood, taken in a trial of Ad26.COV2.S vaccine versus placebo. The receptors shown here come from a person between 18 and 65 years old who received the Ad26.COV2.S COVID-19 vaccine or a placebo.

CDR3: CASSQDLGGTGELFF. As DNA, the CDR3 is TGTGCCAGCAGCCAAGATCTTGGGGGGACCGGGGAGCTGTTTTTT. The rearrangement uses TRBV4-2 and TRBJ2-2; weak D call: TRBD2 (6 bases). The length of the CDR3 is 15 residues. The germline V gene encodes CDR1 LGHNA and CDR2 YNFKEQ. Trimming removed 0 bases at V and 5 bases at J, with 10 bases between.

This chain connects TRBV24-1 to TRBJ1-5; a weak D match, TRBD1 (6 bases). Germline V lookup: CDR1 KGHDR, CDR2 SFDVKD. This CDR3 is 13 amino acids long. V was clipped by 8 bases and J by 7 bases, with 14 bases between them. In nucleotides, the CDR3 is TGTGCCACCAAGGGAAGGGGGGGGCAGCCCCAGCATTTT. Translating gives CATKGRGGQPQHF.

This rearrangement joins TRBV27 to TRBJ2-3; D could derive from TRBD1 or TRBD2 (6 bases each). This CDR3 is 15 amino acids long. Trimming cost V 6 bases and J 3 bases, with 16 bases left between them. Germline V gene sequence: CDR1 MNHEY, CDR2 SMNVEV (reference sequence). The chain's CDR3 is CASRTQGRGTDTQYF. CDR3 bases: TGTGCCAGCAGAACACAGGGACGGGGGACAGATACGCAGTATTTT.

J is TRBJ2-1 and V is TRBV11-3; the D is unclear. The germline V gene encodes CDR1 SGHNT and CDR2 YENEEA. The CDR3 has 13 amino acids. V lost 2 bases, J lost 5 bases, and 7 bases lay in between. The CDR3 loop reads CASSLISNNEQFF. CDR3 DNA: TGTGCCAGCAGCTTAATCAGTAACAATGAGCAGTTCTTC.